What follows is one T cell receptor beta chain and its context. The record originates from a study of blood T cell repertoires in COVID-19. Study background: From the United States, Italy and Spain came samples of acute and convalescent COVID-19. Sample material is recorded as cDNA or gDNA derived from T cells, B-cell-depleted T cells, or PBMCs.

Original handling: Reference gene primer amplification in the assay estimated nucleated cell counts. Clones were sequenced by immunoSEQ multiplex PCR, and TCRdb holds only the in-frame ones, with some missing. V, J and clone size reflect that table, while D and trimming were determined from the DNA. The data show approximately 150,000 clones, with 84% seen just once and roughly 4.8% held by the top ten. The receptor was isolated from a human donor in a cohort sampled during active COVID-19. The sequencing input was peripheral blood.

The CDR3 sequence is CSGDRGANTEAFF. The CDR3 region has the DNA TGCAGCGGGGACAGGGGGGCCAACACTGAAGCTTTCTTT. The gene calls are TRBV29-1 and TRBJ1-1; 11 bases agree with TRBD1. The CDR3 consists of 13 residues. V lost 7 bases to trimming and J lost 2 bases; unmatched junction nucleotides: 3. Germline V gene lookup returns CDR1 SQVTM and CDR2 ANQGSEA.